The rows below give T cell receptor beta chains drawn from one sample of a study of prognosis after radiotherapy for stage I lung cancer. From the multiplex PCR reads, TCRdb called clonotypes with MiXCR, one entry per CDR3 protein. The profile shows roughly 30,000 distinct CDR3 sequences, 30% to 35% of them singletons. The material was PBMCs, obtained before or after stereotactic body radiation therapy (not recorded which). Receptor source: a donor aged 50 or older with non-small cell lung cancer. Each CDR3 is given with its conserved first and last residue. The D gene is left open where the match is weak. For some rows the clone size is stated as once, few or many, or as a class when expanded; others skip it.

>TRBJ1-1|16|many|-|TRBV19
CASSPRPLGVNTEAFF
TGTGCCAGTAGTCCCCGGCCCCTTGGCGTGAACACTGAAGCTTTCTTT
>TRBJ1-2|14|many|-|TRBV5-4
CASRAKDSLHGYTF
TGTGCCAGCAGAGCGAAGGACAGCCTGCATGGCTACACCTTC
>TRBJ2-3|14|many|-|TRBV30
CAWSVSGSTDTQYF
TGTGCCTGGAGTGTATCGGGCAGCACAGATACGCAGTATTTT
>TRBJ2-7|11|-|-|TRBV7-9
CASSPKREQYF
TGTGCCAGCAGCCCAAAGCGGGAGCAGTACTTC
>TRBJ2-2|16|medium-sized|-|TRBV6-2/TRBV6-3
CASRSSTGADTGELFF
TGTGCCAGCAGGAGTTCGACAGGTGCGGACACCGGGGAGCTGTTTTTT
>TRBJ2-7|13|many|-|TRBV6-1
CASSRGVSYEQYF
TGTGCCAGCAGTCGGGGCGTCTCCTACGAGCAGTACTTC
>TRBJ1-3|14|many|TRBD1|TRBV10-3
CATVEGARGNTIYF
TGTGCCACCGTTGAGGGGGCGAGGGGAAACACCATATATTTT
>TRBJ2-5|15|many|TRBD1|TRBV5-6
CASSLVQGARETQYF
TGTGCCAGCAGCTTGGTGCAGGGGGCGAGGGAGACCCAGTACTTC
>TRBJ2-7|14|many|-|TRBV6-1
CASSDTGSSYEQYF
TGTGCCAGCAGCGATACAGGGAGCTCCTACGAGCAGTACTTC
>TRBJ2-1|15|many|TRBD1|TRBV20-1
CSAPRGTGQYNEQFF
TGCAGTGCCCCACGCGGGACAGGCCAATACAATGAGCAGTTCTTC
>TRBJ1-2|13|-|-|TRBV7-2
CASSAGAAVRYTF
TGTGCCAGCAGCGCAGGGGCCGCCGTTCGTTACACCTTC
>TRBJ2-7|14|-|TRBD1|TRBV6-2/TRBV6-3
CAITQPGQNSGQYF
TGTGCCATCACTCAACCGGGACAGAACTCCGGGCAGTACTTC
>TRBJ1-1|12|many|TRBD1|TRBV20-1
CSATGEFTEAFF
TGCAGTGCCACAGGGGAATTTACTGAAGCTTTCTTT
>TRBJ2-7|13|many|-|TRBV6-1
CASSQNQAYEQYF
TGTGCCAGCAGCCAGAATCAGGCCTACGAGCAGTACTTC
>TRBJ2-2|17|-|TRBD1|TRBV5-4
CASSLGGGQGSTGELFF
TGTGCCAGCAGCTTGGGAGGGGGACAGGGGTCGACCGGGGAGCTGTTTTTT
>TRBJ2-3|17|many|TRBD2|TRBV5-1
CASSSGASGGGTDTQYF
TGCGCCAGCAGCTCCGGGGCTAGCGGGGGGGGAACAGATACGCAGTATTTT
>TRBJ2-1|16|many|-|TRBV5-6
CASSFTGGISYNEQFF
TGTGCCAGCAGCTTCACGGGGGGCATCTCCTACAATGAGCAGTTCTTC
>TRBJ1-5|12|many|-|TRBV29-1
CSVGQGNQPQHF
TGCAGCGTTGGGCAGGGGAATCAGCCCCAGCATTTT
>TRBJ2-1|13|many|-|TRBV20-1
CSAPKVQGNEQFF
TGCAGTGCCCCAAAGGTCCAGGGGAATGAGCAGTTCTTC
>TRBJ1-4|15|many|-|TRBV20-1
CSARGRGGPSEKLFF
TGCAGTGCTAGGGGGCGGGGGGGGCCTAGTGAAAAACTGTTTTTT
>TRBJ1-1|13|few|-|TRBV18
CASSPPLADEAFF
TGTGCCAGCTCACCTCCTCTGGCAGATGAAGCTTTCTTT
>TRBJ1-1|16|-|-|TRBV3-1
CASSSTVGFRGSEAFF
TGTGCCAGCAGTTCGACAGTAGGGTTTCGGGGTAGTGAAGCTTTCTTT
>TRBJ2-7|14|many|TRBD1|TRBV20-1
CSAIGGSGGYEQYF
TGCAGTGCCATAGGCGGGTCAGGGGGCTACGAGCAGTACTTC
>TRBJ2-7|15|few|-|TRBV27
CASSPGQLNTYEQYF
TGTGCCAGCAGTCCAGGACAGTTAAACACCTACGAGCAGTACTTC
>TRBJ1-2|13|-|-|TRBV29-1
CSVRGTGYYAYTF
TGCAGCGTTCGCGGAACTGGCTACTATGCCTACACCTTC
>TRBJ1-2|13|-|-|TRBV6-2/TRBV6-3
CASYPTQTCGYTF
TGTGCCAGCTACCCTACCCAGACGTGTGGCTACACCTTC
>TRBJ1-5|15|many|TRBD1|TRBV6-1
CASSGITGVNQPQHF
TGTGCCAGCAGTGGGATTACAGGGGTCAATCAGCCCCAGCATTTT
>TRBJ1-5|15|many|-|TRBV6-1
CASSDSFGGHQPQHF
TGTGCCAGCAGTGATTCATTTGGGGGGCATCAGCCCCAGCATTTT
>TRBJ2-2|14|many|-|TRBV18
CASSRITGAGELFF
TGTGCCAGCTCACGAATTACAGGCGCCGGGGAGCTGTTTTTT
>TRBJ2-7|12|many|-|TRBV30
CASRDPVDEQYF
TGTGCCTCCCGGGACCCAGTAGACGAGCAGTACTTC
>TRBJ2-1|14|many|-|TRBV2
CASSPRSSYNEQFF
TGTGCCAGCAGTCCCCGTAGCTCCTACAATGAGCAGTTCTTC
>TRBJ2-7|13|many|-|TRBV30
CAWITSGAHEQYF
TGTGCCTGGATTACTTCAGGGGCCCACGAGCAGTACTTC
>TRBJ1-1|12|many|-|TRBV20-1
CSAQDGNTEAFF
TGCAGTGCTCAAGACGGGAACACTGAAGCTTTCTTT
>TRBJ1-1|15|many|TRBD1|TRBV5-8
CASSTRQGGNTEAFF
TGTGCCAGCAGCACGAGACAGGGAGGGAACACTGAAGCTTTCTTT
>TRBJ2-7|13|few|-|TRBV6-2/TRBV6-3
CASSQGVPYEQYF
TGTGCCAGCAGCCAGGGAGTTCCCTACGAGCAGTACTTC
>TRBJ1-5|17|many|TRBD1|TRBV19
CASSTVRGRTSNQPQHF
TGTGCCAGTAGTACAGTCAGGGGGAGGACTTCTAATCAGCCCCAGCATTTT
>TRBJ2-5|12|many|-|TRBV5-1
CASSFGTETQYF
TGCGCCAGCAGCTTTGGTACGGAGACCCAGTACTTC
>TRBJ2-7|14|-|TRBD1|TRBV6-4
CASSDRAGGNYQYF
TGTGCCAGCAGTGACAGGGCAGGGGGAAACTATCAGTACTTC
>TRBJ1-1|14|many|TRBD1|TRBV7-9
CASSLGQGNTEAFF
TGTGCCAGCAGCTTAGGACAGGGTAACACTGAAGCTTTCTTT
>TRBJ2-3|15|many|TRBD2|TRBV5-1
CASSSGLEGGDTQYF
TGCGCCAGCAGCTCGGGACTAGAGGGTGGAGATACGCAGTATTTT